This T cell receptor beta chain was documented in a study of blood T cell repertoires in COVID-19 (dated by TCRdb to the early 2020s). For the wider study: The collaborator samples originated in the United States, Italy and Spain and spanned the acute and convalescent phases of COVID-19. The repertoires were released in a freely available public database meant as a resource for research on the immune response to SARS-CoV-2. Nearly every sample came with metadata listing a de-identified subject ID, COVID-19 status, age in years and sex. Subjects who had been exposed to COVID-19, were actively infected with it, or had recovered from it provided the deeply sampled blood TCRbeta repertoires that made up the dataset. HLA class I and class II types, where available, came from metadata supplied by the sample provider rather than from assay-based typing. The prospective study material was composed of cDNA or gDNA derived from T cells, B-cell-depleted T cells, or PBMCs. The samples were drawn from the first 160 participants of the ongoing ImmuneRACE study and from 1,254 subjects provided by 6 global collaborators.

Beyond this particular receptor, the publication reports: The amount of clinical and demographic metadata varied by source and participant and was provided uncurated.

Enrolling through a virtual design, the prospective study's participants ranged in age from roughly 18 to 95 years and lived across roughly 23 United States geographic areas. In the prospective study, participants were assigned to cohorts based on the clinical history participants reported in a screening survey and a study questionnaire. Exposed participants had been in contact with someone with a PCR-confirmed or clinician-diagnosed COVID-19 case within 2 weeks of study entry. Each participant in the prospective study had whole blood, serum and a nasopharyngeal or oropharyngeal swab collected by mobile phlebotomists. Prospective study participants could optionally give additional blood draws and questionnaires over an approximately two-month period. Blood samples from the prospective study were shipped frozen or at room temperature prior to DNA extraction. The cysteine opens and the phenylalanine closes a CDR3 of 13 amino acids. The CDR3 DNA has 39 bases and is translated from base 1. For CDR1 and CDR2, the germline V gene (reference sequence) lists MNHEY and SMNVEV. Trimming at the junction amounts to 2 bases on V and 10 bases on J, and the germline ends lie 12 bases apart.

The immunoSEQ Assay, a bias-controlled multiplex PCR, was used to amplify TCRbeta CDR3 regions from genomic DNA. Per the authors' processing: The number of nucleated cells in each sample was estimated from the amplification of reference gene primers within the assay. To quantify the absolute abundance of each unique TCRbeta CDR3 rearrangement, sequence reads were collapsed and filtered. For each sample, productive Simpson clonality was calculated as the square root of Simpson's diversity index over productive rearrangements. TCRdb obtained this table from immuneACCESS and retained in-frame rearrangements with V and J assigned. These tables miss some clones; where compared with another copy, unresolved V genes account for less than half of the shortfall, and the remainder is unexplained. For V, J and clone size, that table is used; D and trimming come from the DNA. In all, the sample holds some 400,000 clones, and approximately 90% of those were seen once. Together, the top ten hold about 0.86% of the sample.

As regards this clone: Which antigen it targets is not known. No base quality information exists; no much larger clone differs at one position.

The TCR comes from a woman between 40 and 50 years old who had been exposed to COVID-19. What was sequenced was PBMCs or T cells enriched from blood (not recorded which). The V and J segments used are TRBV27 and TRBJ2-1, and perhaps TRBD2 as D gene, on 6 matching bases. The nucleotides are TGTGCCAGCAGTTTAGGTTGGGGGGAAGAGCAGTTCTTC. Its product reads: CASSLGWGEEQFF.